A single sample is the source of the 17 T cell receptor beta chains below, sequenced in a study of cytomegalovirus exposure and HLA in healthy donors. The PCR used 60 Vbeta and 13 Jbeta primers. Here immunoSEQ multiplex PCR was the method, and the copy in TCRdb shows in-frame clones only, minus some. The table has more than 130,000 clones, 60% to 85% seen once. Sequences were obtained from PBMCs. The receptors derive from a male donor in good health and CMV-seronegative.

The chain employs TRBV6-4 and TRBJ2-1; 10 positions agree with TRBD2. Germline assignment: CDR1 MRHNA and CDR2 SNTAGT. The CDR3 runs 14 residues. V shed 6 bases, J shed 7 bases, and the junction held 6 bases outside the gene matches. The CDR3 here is CASSERGGVNEQFF. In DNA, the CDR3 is TGTGCCAGCAGCGAGCGGGGGGGCGTTAATGAGCAGTTCTTC.

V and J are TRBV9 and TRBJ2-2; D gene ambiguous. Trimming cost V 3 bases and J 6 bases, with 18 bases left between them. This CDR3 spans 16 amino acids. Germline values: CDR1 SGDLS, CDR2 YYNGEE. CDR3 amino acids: CASSEHRTPTPGELFF. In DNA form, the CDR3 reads TGTGCCAGCAGCGAGCACCGTACTCCAACCCCCGGGGAGCTGTTTTTT.

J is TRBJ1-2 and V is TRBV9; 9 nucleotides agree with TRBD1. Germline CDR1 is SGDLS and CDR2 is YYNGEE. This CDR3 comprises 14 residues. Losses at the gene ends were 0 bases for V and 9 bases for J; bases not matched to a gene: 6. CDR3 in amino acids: CASSVGGQGGSYTF. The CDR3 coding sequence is TGTGCCAGCAGCGTAGGGGGACAGGGTGGCAGCTACACCTTC.

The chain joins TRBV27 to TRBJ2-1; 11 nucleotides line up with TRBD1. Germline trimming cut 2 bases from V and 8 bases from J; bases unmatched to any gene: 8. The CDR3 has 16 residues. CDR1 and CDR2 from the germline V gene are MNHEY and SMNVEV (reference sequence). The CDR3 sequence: CASSLIGTGGLDEQFF. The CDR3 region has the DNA TGTGCCAGCAGTTTAATCGGGACAGGGGGGTTAGATGAGCAGTTCTTC.

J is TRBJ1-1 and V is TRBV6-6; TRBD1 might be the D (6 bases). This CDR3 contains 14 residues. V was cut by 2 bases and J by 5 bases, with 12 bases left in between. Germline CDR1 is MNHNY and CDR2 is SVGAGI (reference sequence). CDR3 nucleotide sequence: TGTGCCAGCAGTTACCTTGGGGGCTCTACTGAAGCTTTCTTT. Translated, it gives CASSYLGGSTEAFF.

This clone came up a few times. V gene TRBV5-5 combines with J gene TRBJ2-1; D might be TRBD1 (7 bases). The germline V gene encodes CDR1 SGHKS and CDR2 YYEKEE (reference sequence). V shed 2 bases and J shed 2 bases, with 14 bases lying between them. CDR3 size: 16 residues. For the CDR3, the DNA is TGTGCCAGCAGCTTAGGAGGGGGCCTGACCTACAATGAGCAGTTCTTC. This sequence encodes CASSLGGGLTYNEQFF.

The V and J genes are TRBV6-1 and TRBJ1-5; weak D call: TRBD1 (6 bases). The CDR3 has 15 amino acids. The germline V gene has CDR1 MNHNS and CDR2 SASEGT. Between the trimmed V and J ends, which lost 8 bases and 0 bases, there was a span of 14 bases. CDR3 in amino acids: CASFTTGYSNQPQHF. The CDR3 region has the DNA TGTGCCAGCTTTACGACAGGTTATAGCAATCAGCCCCAGCATTTT.

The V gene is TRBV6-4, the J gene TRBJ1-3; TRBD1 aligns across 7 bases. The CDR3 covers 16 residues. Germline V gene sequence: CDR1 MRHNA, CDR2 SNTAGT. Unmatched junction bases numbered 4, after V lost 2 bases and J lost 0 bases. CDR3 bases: TGTGCCAGCAGTGACAAGGGACAGATCTCTGGAAACACCATATATTTT. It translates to CASSDKGQISGNTIYF.

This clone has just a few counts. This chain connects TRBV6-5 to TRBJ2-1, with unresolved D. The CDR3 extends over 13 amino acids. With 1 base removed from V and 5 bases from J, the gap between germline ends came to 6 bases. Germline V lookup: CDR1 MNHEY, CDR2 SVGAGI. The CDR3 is CASSYLADNEQFF. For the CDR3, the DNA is TGTGCCAGCAGTTACTTGGCGGACAATGAGCAGTTCTTC.

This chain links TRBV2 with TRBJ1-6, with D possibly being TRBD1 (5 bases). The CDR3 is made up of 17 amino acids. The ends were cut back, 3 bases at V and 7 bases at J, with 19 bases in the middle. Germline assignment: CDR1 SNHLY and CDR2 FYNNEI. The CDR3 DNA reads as TGTGCCAGCAGTGAGGGGGGTGTAGGACCGACGAATTCACCCCTCCACTTT. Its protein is CASSEGGVGPTNSPLHF.

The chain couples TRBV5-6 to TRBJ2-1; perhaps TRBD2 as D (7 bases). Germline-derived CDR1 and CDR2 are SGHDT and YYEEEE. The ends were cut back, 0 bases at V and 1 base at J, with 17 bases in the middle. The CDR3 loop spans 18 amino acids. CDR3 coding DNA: TGTGCCAGCAGCTTGGAGGGGGGGCAGGGATCTTCCTACAATGAGCAGTTCTTC. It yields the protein CASSLEGGQGSSYNEQFF. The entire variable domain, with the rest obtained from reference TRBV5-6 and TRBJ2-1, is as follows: DAGVTQSPTHLIKTRGQQVTLRCSPKSGHDTVSWYQQALGQGPQFIFQYYEEEERQRGNFPDRFSGHQFPNYSSELNVNALLLGDSALYLCASSLEGGQGSSYNEQFFGPGTRLTVL.

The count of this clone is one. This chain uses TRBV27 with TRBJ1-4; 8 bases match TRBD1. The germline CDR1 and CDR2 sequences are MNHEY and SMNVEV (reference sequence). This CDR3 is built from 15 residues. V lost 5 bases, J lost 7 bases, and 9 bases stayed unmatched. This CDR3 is CASSAYRGWVEKLFF. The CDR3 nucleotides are TGTGCCAGCAGTGCCTACAGGGGGTGGGTTGAAAAACTGTTTTTT. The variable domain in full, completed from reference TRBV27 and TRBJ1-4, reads EAQVTQNPRYLITVTGKKLTVTCSQNMNHEYMSWYRQDPGLGLRQIYYSMNVEVTDKGDVPEGYKVSRKEKRNFPLILESPSPNQTSLYFCASSAYRGWVEKLFFGSGTQLSVL.

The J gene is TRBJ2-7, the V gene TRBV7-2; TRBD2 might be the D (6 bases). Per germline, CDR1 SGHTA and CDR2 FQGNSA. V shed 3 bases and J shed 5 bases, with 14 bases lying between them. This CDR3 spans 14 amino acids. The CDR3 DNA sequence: TGTGCCAGCAGCTTCACGGGGAGGACGGACGAGCAGTACTTC. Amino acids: CASSFTGRTDEQYF.

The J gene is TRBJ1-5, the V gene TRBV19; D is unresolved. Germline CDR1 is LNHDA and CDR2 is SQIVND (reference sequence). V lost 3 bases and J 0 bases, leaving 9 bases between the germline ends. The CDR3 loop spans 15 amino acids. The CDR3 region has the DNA TGTGCCAGTAGTATGTTACAGTTTAGCAATCAGCCCCAGCATTTT. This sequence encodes CASSMLQFSNQPQHF.

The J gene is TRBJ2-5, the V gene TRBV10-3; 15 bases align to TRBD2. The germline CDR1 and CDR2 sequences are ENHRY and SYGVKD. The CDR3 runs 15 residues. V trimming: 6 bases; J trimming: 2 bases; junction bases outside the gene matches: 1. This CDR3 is CAIRGTSGGQETQYF. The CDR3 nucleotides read TGTGCCATCAGGGGGACTAGCGGGGGGCAAGAGACCCAGTACTTC.

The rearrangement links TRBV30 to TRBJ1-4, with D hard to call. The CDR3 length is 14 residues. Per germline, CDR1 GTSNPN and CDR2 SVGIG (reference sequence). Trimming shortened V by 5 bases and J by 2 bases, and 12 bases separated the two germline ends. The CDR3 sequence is CAWGRGFTNEKLFF. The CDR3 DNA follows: TGTGCCTGGGGTCGAGGGTTCACTAATGAAAAACTGTTTTTT.

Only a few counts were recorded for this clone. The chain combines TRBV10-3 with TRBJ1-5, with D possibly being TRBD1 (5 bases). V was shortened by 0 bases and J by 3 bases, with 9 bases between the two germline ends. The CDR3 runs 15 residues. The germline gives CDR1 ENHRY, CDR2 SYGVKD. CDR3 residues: CAISESTGHNQPQHF. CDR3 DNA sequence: TGTGCCATCAGTGAGTCAACAGGCCACAATCAGCCCCAGCATTTT.